The source of this T cell receptor beta chain is a study of T cells in Graves' hyperthyroidism and ophthalmopathy. What was amplified from RNA transcripts were TCR beta CDR3 regions. Primed by the HTBI set, a first-round RT-PCR was run on the TCR CDR3. TCRdb analysed the multiplex PCR reads with MiXCR anew, one entry per CDR3 protein. The data show about 24,000 distinct CDR3 sequences, less than 65% seen once. CDR3 length equals 13 residues. V lost 6 bases and J 4 bases, leaving 13 bases between the germline ends. Germline-derived CDR1 and CDR2 are SGDLS and YYNGEE. The origin of this receptor is a middle-aged woman with Graves' hyperthyroidism that later progressed to Graves' ophthalmopathy. This sequence joins TRBV9 and TRBJ1-1; D is uncertain. Sequencing was done on a sample of blood. The CDR3 DNA reads as TGTGCCAGCACCGCCTCCTCAGCCACTGAAGCTTTCTTT. Encoded protein: CASTASSATEAFF.